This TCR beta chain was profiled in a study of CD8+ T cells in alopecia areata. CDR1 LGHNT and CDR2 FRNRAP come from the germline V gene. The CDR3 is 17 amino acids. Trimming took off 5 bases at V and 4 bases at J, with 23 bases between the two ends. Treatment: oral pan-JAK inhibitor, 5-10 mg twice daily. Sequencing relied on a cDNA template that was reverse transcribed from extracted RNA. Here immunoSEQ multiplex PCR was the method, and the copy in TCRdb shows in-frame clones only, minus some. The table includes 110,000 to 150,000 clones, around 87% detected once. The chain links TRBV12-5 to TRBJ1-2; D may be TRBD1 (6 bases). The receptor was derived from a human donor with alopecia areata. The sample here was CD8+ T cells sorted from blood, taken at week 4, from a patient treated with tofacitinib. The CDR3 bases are TGTGCTAGTGGTCCCCAGATTAGGCAGGGGATCGGCTATGGCTACACCTTC. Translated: CASGPQIRQGIGYGYTF.